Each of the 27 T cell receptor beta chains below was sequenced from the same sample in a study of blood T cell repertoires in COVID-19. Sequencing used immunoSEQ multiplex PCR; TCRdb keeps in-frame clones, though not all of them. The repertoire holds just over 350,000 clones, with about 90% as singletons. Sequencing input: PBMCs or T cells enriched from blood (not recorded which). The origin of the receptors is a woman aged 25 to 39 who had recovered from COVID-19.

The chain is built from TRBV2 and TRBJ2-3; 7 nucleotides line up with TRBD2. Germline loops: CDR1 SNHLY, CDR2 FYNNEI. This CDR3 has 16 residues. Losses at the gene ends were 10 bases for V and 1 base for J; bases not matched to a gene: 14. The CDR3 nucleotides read TGTGCCACCCTGAGAAGAAGGGCGGGGGGCACAGATACGCAGTATTTT. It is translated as CATLRRRAGGTDTQYF.

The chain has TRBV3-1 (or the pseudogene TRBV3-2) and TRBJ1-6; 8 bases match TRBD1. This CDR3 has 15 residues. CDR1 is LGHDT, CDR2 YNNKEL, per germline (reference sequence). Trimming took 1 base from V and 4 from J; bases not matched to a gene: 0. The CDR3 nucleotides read TGTGCCAGCAGCCAAGGGGACAGGTATAATTCACCCCTCCACTTT. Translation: CASSQGDRYNSPLHF.

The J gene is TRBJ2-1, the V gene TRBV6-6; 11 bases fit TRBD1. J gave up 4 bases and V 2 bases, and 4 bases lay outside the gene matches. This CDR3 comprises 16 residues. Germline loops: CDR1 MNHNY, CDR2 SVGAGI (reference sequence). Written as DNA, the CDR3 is TGTGCCAGCAGTTACCCGGGACAGGGGGAGTACAATGAGCAGTTCTTC. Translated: CASSYPGQGEYNEQFF.

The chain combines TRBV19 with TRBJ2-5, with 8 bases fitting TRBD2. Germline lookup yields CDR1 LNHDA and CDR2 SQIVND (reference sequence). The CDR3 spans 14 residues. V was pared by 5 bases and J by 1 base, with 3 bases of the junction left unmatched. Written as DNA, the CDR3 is TGTGCCAGTAGTCACGGGGGGGCCCAAGAGACCCAGTACTTC. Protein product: CASSHGGAQETQYF.

CDR3 sequence: CASTGTPNTEAFF. For the CDR3, the DNA is TGTGCCAGCACGGGGACACCGAACACTGAAGCTTTCTTT. The chain has TRBV6-5 and TRBJ1-1, with D tentatively TRBD1 (6 bases). This CDR3 contains 13 residues. Germline V CDR1 and CDR2: MNHEY, SVGAGI. Trimming removed 7 bases from V and 1 base from J, with 10 bases in between.

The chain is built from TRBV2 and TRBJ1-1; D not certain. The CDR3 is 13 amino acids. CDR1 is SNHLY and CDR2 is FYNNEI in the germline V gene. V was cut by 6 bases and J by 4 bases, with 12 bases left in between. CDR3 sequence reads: CASRWEGSTEAFF. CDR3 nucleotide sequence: TGTGCCAGCAGGTGGGAGGGTAGCACTGAAGCTTTCTTT.

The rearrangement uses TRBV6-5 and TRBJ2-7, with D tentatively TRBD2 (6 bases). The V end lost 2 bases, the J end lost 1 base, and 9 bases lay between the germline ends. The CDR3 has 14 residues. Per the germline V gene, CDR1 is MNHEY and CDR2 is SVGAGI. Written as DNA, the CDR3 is TGTGCCAGCAGTTACGGGACTCAATCCTACGAGCAGTACTTC. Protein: CASSYGTQSYEQYF.

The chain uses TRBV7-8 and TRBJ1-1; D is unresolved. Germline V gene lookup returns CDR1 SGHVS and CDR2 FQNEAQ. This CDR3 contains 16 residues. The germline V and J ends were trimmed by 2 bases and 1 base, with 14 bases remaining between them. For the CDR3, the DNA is TGTGCCAGCAGCTTAATAAACCGGTTTGGGAACACTGAAGCTTTCTTT. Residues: CASSLINRFGNTEAFF.

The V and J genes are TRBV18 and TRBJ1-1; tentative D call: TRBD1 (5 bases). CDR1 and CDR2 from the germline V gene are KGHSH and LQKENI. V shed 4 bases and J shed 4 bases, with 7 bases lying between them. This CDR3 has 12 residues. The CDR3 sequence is CASSRDSTEAFF. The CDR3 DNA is TGTGCCAGCTCACGCGACAGCACTGAAGCTTTCTTT.

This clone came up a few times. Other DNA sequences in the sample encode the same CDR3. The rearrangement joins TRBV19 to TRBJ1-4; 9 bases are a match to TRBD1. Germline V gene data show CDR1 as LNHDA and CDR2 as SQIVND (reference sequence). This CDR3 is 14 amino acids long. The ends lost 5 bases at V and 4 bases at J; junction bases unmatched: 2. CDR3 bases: TGTGCCAGTAGTCTGGACAGGGGTAATGAAAAACTGTTTTTT. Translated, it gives CASSLDRGNEKLFF. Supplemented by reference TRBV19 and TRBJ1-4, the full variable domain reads DGGITQSPKYLFRKEGQNVTLSCEQNLNHDAMYWYRQDPGQGLRLIYYSQIVNDFQKGDIAEGYSVSREKKESFPLTVTSAQKNPTAFYLCASSLDRGNEKLFFGSGTQLSVL.

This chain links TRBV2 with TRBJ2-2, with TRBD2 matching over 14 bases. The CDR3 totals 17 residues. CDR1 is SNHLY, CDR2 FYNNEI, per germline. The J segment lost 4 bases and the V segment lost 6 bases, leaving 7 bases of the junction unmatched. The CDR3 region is CASSLGLAGDLTGELFF. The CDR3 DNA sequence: TGTGCCAGCAGCCTGGGACTAGCGGGGGATCTCACCGGGGAGCTGTTTTTT.

In nucleotides, the CDR3 is TGTGCCAGCAGCCAAAGGACTAGCGGGGATGCTGAGCAGTTCTTC. Translation gives CASSQRTSGDAEQFF. The V call is TRBV7-6, the J call TRBJ2-1; 12 bases match TRBD2. The CDR3 has 15 residues. Trimming at V came to 5 bases and at J to 9 bases, leaving 8 bases not matched to a gene. From germline, CDR1 is SGHVS and CDR2 FNYEAQ.

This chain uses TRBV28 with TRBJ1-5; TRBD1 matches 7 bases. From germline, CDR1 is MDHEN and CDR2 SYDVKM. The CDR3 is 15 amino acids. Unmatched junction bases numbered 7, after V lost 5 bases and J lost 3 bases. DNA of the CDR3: TGTGCCAGCAGTGCACCACAGGGGTACAATCAGCCCCAGCATTTT. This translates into CASSAPQGYNQPQHF.

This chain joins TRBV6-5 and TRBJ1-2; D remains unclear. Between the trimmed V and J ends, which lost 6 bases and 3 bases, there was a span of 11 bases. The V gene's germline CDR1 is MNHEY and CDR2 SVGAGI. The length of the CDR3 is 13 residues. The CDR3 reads CASSEGRYYGYTF. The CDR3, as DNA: TGTGCCAGCAGCGAGGGAAGGTACTATGGCTACACCTTC.

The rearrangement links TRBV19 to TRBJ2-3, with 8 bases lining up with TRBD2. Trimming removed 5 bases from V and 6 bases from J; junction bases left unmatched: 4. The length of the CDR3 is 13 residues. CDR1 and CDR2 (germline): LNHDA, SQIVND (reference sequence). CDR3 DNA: TGTGCCAGTAGTCCACCGGGGGGGGATACGCAGTATTTT. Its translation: CASSPPGGDTQYF.

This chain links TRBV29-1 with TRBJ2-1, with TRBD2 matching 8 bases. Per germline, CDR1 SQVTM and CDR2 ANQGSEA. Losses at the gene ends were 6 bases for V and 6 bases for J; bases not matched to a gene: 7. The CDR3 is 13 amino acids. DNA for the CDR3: TGCAGCGTCTCTCGGGAGGGAGGCAATGAGCAGTTCTTC. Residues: CSVSREGGNEQFF.

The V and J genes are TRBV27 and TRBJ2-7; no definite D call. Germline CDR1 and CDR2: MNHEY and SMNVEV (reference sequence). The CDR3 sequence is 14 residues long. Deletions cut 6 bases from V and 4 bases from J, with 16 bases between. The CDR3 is CASRSNSRSYEQYF. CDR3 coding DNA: TGTGCCAGCAGGTCAAACAGTAGGTCATACGAGCAGTACTTC.

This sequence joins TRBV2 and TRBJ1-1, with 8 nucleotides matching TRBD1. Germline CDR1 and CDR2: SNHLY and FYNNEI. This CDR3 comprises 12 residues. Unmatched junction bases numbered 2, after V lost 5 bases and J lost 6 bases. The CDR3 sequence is CASSNRGSEAFF. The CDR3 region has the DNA TGTGCCAGCAGTAACAGGGGGTCTGAAGCTTTCTTT.

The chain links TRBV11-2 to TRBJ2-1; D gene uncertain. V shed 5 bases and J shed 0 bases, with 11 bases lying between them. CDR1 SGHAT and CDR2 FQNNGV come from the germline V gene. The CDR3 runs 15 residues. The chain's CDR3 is CASSLDSSSYNEQFF. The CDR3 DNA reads TGTGCCAGCAGCCTCGATTCGAGCTCCTACAATGAGCAGTTCTTC.

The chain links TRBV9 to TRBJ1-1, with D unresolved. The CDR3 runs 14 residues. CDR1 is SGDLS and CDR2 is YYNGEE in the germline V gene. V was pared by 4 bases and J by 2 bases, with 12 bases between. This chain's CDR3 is CASSPTSQNTEAFF. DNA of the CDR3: TGTGCCAGCAGCCCCACTTCGCAAAACACTGAAGCTTTCTTT.

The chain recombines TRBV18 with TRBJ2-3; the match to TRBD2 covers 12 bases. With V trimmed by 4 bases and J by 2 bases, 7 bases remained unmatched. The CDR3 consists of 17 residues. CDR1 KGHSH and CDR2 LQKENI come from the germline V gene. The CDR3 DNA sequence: TGTGCCAGCTCACTCACCGCTAGCGGGAGGGCCACAGATACGCAGTATTTT. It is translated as CASSLTASGRATDTQYF.

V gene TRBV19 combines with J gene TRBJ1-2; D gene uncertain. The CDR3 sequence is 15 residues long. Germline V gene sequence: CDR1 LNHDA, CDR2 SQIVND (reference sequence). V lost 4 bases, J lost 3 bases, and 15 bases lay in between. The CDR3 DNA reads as TGTGCCAGTAGTAGCCATTCTGGTGACTACTATGGCTACACCTTC. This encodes CASSSHSGDYYGYTF. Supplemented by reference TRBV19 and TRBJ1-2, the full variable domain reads DGGITQSPKYLFRKEGQNVTLSCEQNLNHDAMYWYRQDPGQGLRLIYYSQIVNDFQKGDIAEGYSVSREKKESFPLTVTSAQKNPTAFYLCASSSHSGDYYGYTFGSGTRLTVV.

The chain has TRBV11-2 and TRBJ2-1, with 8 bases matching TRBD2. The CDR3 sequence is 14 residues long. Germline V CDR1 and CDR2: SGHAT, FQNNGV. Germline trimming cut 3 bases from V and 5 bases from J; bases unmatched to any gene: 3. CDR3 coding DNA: TGTGCCAGCAGCTTTAGTAGCGGGGACAATGAGCAGTTCTTC. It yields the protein CASSFSSGDNEQFF.

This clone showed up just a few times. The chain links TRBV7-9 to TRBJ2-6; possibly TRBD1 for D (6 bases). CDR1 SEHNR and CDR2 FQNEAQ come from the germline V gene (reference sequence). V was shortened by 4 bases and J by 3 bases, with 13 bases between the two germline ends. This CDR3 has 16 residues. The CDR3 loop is CASSSDYRDGANVLTF. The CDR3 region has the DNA TGTGCCAGCAGCTCCGATTACAGGGATGGGGCCAACGTCCTGACTTTC.

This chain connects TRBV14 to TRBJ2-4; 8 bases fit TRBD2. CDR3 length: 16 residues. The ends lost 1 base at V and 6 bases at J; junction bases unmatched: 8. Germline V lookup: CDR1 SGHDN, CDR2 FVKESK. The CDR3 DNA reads TGTGCCAGCAGCCAAGGCCTCGGGAGGGCCCGAAACATTCAGTACTTC. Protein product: CASSQGLGRARNIQYF.

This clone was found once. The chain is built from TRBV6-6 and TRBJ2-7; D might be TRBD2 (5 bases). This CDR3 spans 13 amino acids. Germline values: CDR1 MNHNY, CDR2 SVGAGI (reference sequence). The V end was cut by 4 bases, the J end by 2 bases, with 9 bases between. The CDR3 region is CASSWGVTYEQYF. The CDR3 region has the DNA TGTGCCAGCAGTTGGGGAGTAACCTACGAGCAGTACTTC.

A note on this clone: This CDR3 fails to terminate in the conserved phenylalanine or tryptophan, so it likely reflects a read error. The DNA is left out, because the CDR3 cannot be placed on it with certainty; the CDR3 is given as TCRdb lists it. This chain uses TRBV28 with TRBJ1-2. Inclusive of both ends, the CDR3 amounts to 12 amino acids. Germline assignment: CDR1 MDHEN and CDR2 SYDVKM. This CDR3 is CASSFLRTPGTL.